The 4 T cell receptor beta chains presented below share a single source sample, sequenced in a study of blood T cell repertoires in COVID-19. The assay was immunoSEQ multiplex PCR, and TCRdb's table has in-frame clones only and misses some. The sample carries nearly 250,000 clones, roughly nine tenths recorded once. The sequenced sample consisted of peripheral blood. The receptors here all came from an older woman who had recovered from COVID-19.

This clone has ten or more counts. The chain employs TRBV28 and TRBJ1-1; possible D gene TRBD1, 6 bases. The CDR3 runs to 14 residues. CDR1 is MDHEN, CDR2 SYDVKM, per germline. V lost 6 bases, J lost 8 bases, and 19 bases lay in between. CDR3 residues: CASRGPDSFTEAFF. The CDR3 DNA follows: TGTGCCAGCAGGGGCCCGGACAGTTTTACAGAAGCTTTCTTT.

The chain combines TRBV5-1 with TRBJ2-2; 8 bases are shared with TRBD1. Germline trimming cut 3 bases from V and 7 bases from J; bases unmatched to any gene: 11. The CDR3 sequence is 16 residues long. Per germline, CDR1 SGHRS and CDR2 YFSETQ. CDR3 sequence: CASSWTLGTGRGELFF. The DNA for the CDR3 is TGCGCCAGCAGCTGGACCCTCGGGACAGGCCGCGGGGAGCTGTTTTTT.

This clone was recorded a few times. The CDR3 loop is CASSEAGDYEQYF. The CDR3 nucleotides are TGTGCCAGCAGTGAAGCCGGGGATTACGAGCAGTACTTC. This chain links TRBV6-1 with TRBJ2-7; the D gene is possibly TRBD2 (5 bases). The germline V gene has CDR1 MNHNS and CDR2 SASEGT. Trimming cost V 0 bases and J 4 bases, with 7 bases left between them. This CDR3 spans 13 amino acids.

The chain carries TRBV5-4 and TRBJ2-1, with 9 bases matching TRBD2. CDR1 is SGHNT, CDR2 YYREEE, per germline (reference sequence). The CDR3 loop spans 14 amino acids. Germline trimming cut 4 bases from V and 4 bases from J; bases unmatched to any gene: 3. The DNA of the CDR3 is TGTGCCAGCAGCGAAGCGGGGGGATACAATGAGCAGTTCTTC. It yields the protein CASSEAGGYNEQFF.